Listed here are 5 T cell receptor beta chains from one sample, sequenced in a study of blood T cell repertoires in COVID-19. Some clones are missing from TCRdb's copy, which holds only in-frame ones; the method was immunoSEQ multiplex PCR. The table shows about 210,000 clones, with roughly four fifths occurring only once. What was sequenced was peripheral blood. The source is a woman over 75 with COVID-19, enrolled during active disease.

The gene calls are TRBV19 and TRBJ1-6, with no clear D. The V end was cut by 1 base, the J end by 13 bases, with 17 bases between. The CDR3 is 15 amino acids. Germline V lookup: CDR1 LNHDA, CDR2 SQIVND (reference sequence). The DNA of the CDR3 is TGTGCCAGTAGTATAGGCGGGCAGTTTGGCTCCCCCCTCCACTTT. Protein: CASSIGGQFGSPLHF.

This clone was detected only a few times. This rearrangement joins TRBV11-2 to TRBJ2-5; D perhaps matches TRBD2 (6 bases). Germline loops: CDR1 SGHAT, CDR2 FQNNGV. Trimming removed 1 base from V and 5 bases from J, with 11 bases in between. This CDR3 is 14 amino acids long. The CDR3 nucleotides read TGTGCCAGCAGCTTAGCGGGAGTGGGGGAGACCCAGTACTTC. Protein sequence: CASSLAGVGETQYF.

The gene calls are TRBV6-4 and TRBJ1-2, with TRBD1 identical over 12 bases. Germline V gives CDR1 MRHNA, CDR2 SNTAGT. V dropped 0 bases and J dropped 8; count of bases not matched to a gene: 4. The CDR3 spans 15 residues. DNA of the CDR3: TGTGCCAGCAGTGACTCGGGACAGGGGGCCGGGGGCTACACCTTC. Translated: CASSDSGQGAGGYTF.

The V call is TRBV3-1 (or the pseudogene TRBV3-2), the J call TRBJ2-3; 14 nucleotides match TRBD2. This CDR3 is built from 18 residues. Germline trimming cut 4 bases from V and 0 bases from J; bases unmatched to any gene: 6. Per the germline V gene, CDR1 is LGHDT and CDR2 is YNNKEL (reference sequence). DNA of the CDR3: TGTGCCAGCAGCCCGACTAGCGGGGGGGCGACTAGCACAGATACGCAGTATTTT. This codes for CASSPTSGGATSTDTQYF.

The gene calls are TRBV7-2 and TRBJ2-3; D remains unclear. The CDR3 loop spans 17 amino acids. Germline values: CDR1 SGHTA, CDR2 FQGNSA. Trimming left V 4 bases short and J 2 bases short, with 19 bases between. The CDR3 sequence: CASSSPGSRLLTDTQYF. DNA of the CDR3: TGTGCCAGCAGCTCACCTGGGTCGCGACTCCTCACAGATACGCAGTATTTT.